The TCR beta chain described here comes from a study of molecular identifiers for immune sequencing clone quantification. Study observations and caveats: Among 930,000 or so naive cells, as was reported, spiked Jurkat TCR RNA from one cell was detectable. Clones above 20 RNA copies contained over 98% of effector molecules and under 1% of naive molecules. Underestimation of highly expanded clone sizes could arise where identical TCR molecules share a barcode.

This CDR3 is 14 amino acids long. V lost 0 bases to trimming and J lost 4 bases, with 10 bases between them. Per germline, CDR1 MNHEY and CDR2 SVGAGI. A CD8+CD4-CCR7+CD45RA+ phenotype served as the sorting definition for naive CD8 T cells. This clonotype was observed at least ten times. What it recognizes is unknown. One entry per CDR3 protein, called by TCRdb with MiXCR from the PCR reads. The sample records about 54,000 distinct CDR3 sequences, roughly a quarter being singletons. The source is a human donor in good health. Some libraries in this study had Jurkat cell RNA spiked in. J is TRBJ2-7 and V is TRBV6-5; no reliable D call. Material for sequencing was naive CD8+ T cells from blood, with Jurkat cell RNA spiked in. Sample subset: FACS-sorted CD8+CD4-CCR7+CD45RA+ naive T cells. The CDR3 DNA reads TGTGCCAGCAGTTACTCGATTCCGAATTACGAGCAGTACTTC. This sequence encodes CASSYSIPNYEQYF.